This TCR beta chain comes out of a study of cytomegalovirus exposure and HLA in healthy donors. General study points: A later analysis found TCR association rates differed by HLA locus, highest for DRB1 and lowest for HLA-C. Analyses of presence and absence presupposed an approximately uniform sequencing depth across donors.

The CDR3 covers 15 residues. With 3 bases clipped from V and 1 base from J, the junction kept 5 bases outside the gene matches. Germline V gene lookup returns CDR1 KGHSH and CDR2 LQKENI. Of note for this clone: What it binds is unknown.

Primers for the PCR totalled 60 Vbeta and 13 Jbeta. Profiled with immunoSEQ multiplex PCR; TCRdb holds only in-frame clones, not every one. The table includes about 140,000 clones, more than 75% detected once. This chain connects TRBV18 to TRBJ1-1, with TRBD1 matching 7 bases. Sequenced sample: PBMCs. The source of this sequence is a man aged 25-45 years in good health and CMV-seronegative. CDR3 sequence: CASSPGPGGNTEAFF. The CDR3 DNA reads as TGTGCCAGCTCACCCGGTCCAGGGGGGAACACTGAAGCTTTCTTT. Using reference TRBV18 and TRBJ1-1 for the parts outside the CDR3, the full variable domain is NAGVMQNPRHLVRRRGQEARLRCSPMKGHSHVYWYRQLPEEGLKFMVYLQKENIIDESGMPKERFSAEFPKEGPSILRIQQVVRGDSAAYFCASSPGPGGNTEAFFGQGTRLTVV.